This T cell receptor (beta chain) emerged from a study of blood T cell repertoires in COVID-19 (dated by TCRdb to about 2020). A note on the overall study: Samples covering the acute and convalescent phases of COVID-19 were provided by collaborators in the United States, Italy and Spain. Subjects who had been exposed to COVID-19, were actively infected with it, or had recovered from it provided the deeply sampled blood TCRbeta repertoires that made up the dataset. Samples came from the ongoing ImmuneRACE study (first 160 participants) plus 1,254 subjects from 6 global collaborators. A freely available public database, intended as a resource for researchers studying the immune response to SARS-CoV-2, is where the repertoires were released. A de-identified subject ID, COVID-19 status, age in years and sex were almost always included in the sample metadata. Where available, HLA class I and class II types were obtained from metadata supplied by the sample provider rather than from assay-based typing. The prospective study material was composed of cDNA or gDNA derived from T cells, B-cell-depleted T cells, or PBMCs.

Collaborating institutions collected whole blood in K2EDTA tubes following their own protocols. For TCRbeta analysis, collaborators shipped samples as frozen whole blood, isolated PBMCs, or DNA extracted from either of those sample types. Sequences SGHDT (CDR1) and YYEEEE (CDR2) are obtained from the germline V gene. The CDR3 holds 14 amino acids from the cysteine to the phenylalanine. Of all the DNA, just the CDR3 is kept, 42 bases in frame from base 1. A distance of 7 bases separates the germline ends of V and J, which lose 0 bases and 6 bases respectively. TCRbeta CDR3 regions were amplified from genomic DNA by means of the immunoSEQ Assay, a bias-controlled multiplex PCR. The authors' analysis ran thus. Within the assay, amplification of reference gene primers was used to estimate how many nucleated cells each sample contained. To quantify the absolute abundance of each unique TCRbeta CDR3 rearrangement, sequence reads were collapsed and filtered. For each sample, productive Simpson clonality was calculated as the square root of Simpson's diversity index across productive rearrangements. Held by TCRdb, this immuneACCESS table contains in-frame sequences only and omits some clones. Under half of the omission traces to an unresolved V gene where checked; the cause of the rest is unknown. V and J calls and clone size come straight from that table; D and trimming were deduced from the DNA. The sample profile shows about 310,000 clones; more than 75% of them were found once. The ten largest clones add up to 1% of the sample.

This clone has just a few counts. Its antigen is not yet known. Qualities for individual bases were not recorded, and no much larger clone is one base off. Here is what the overall study found, with its caveats: The quantity of clinical and demographic metadata differed by source and by participant and was supplied without curation.

The sample comprised peripheral blood. The source is a man in his fifties or sixties with active or convalescent COVID-19. The rearrangement joined TRBV5-6 to TRBJ1-6; there is no confident call for the D gene. The DNA sequence is TGTGCCAGCAGCTTGGTTAACTCTAATTCACCCCTCCACTTT. This is translated as CASSLVNSNSPLHF.